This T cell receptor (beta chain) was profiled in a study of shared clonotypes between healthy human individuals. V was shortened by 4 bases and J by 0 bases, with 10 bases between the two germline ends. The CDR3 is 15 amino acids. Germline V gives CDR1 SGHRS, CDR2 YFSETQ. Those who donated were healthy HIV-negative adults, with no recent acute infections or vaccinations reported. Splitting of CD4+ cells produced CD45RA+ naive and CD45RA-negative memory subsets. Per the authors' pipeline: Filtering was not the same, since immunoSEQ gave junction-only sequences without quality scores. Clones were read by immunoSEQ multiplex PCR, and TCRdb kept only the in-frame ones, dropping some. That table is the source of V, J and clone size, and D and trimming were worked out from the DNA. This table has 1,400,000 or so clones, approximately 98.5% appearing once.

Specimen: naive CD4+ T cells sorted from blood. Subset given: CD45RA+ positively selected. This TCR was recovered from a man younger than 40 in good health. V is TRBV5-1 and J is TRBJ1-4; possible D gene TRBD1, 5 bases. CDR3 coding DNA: TGCGCCAGCAGCACAGGAGTTGCAACTAATGAAAAACTGTTTTTT. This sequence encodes CASSTGVATNEKLFF.